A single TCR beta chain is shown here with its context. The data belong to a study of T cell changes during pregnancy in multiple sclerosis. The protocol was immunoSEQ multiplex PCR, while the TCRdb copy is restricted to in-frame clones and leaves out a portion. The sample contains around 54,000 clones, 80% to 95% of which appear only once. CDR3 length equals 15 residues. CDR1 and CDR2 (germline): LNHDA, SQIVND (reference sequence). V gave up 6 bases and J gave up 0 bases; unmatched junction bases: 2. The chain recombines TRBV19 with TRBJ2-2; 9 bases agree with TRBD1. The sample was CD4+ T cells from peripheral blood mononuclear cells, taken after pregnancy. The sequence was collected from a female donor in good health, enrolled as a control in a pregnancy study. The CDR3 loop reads CASSGTGTNTGELFF. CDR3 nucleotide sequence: TGTGCCAGTAGCGGGACAGGGACGAACACCGGGGAGCTGTTTTTT.